A selection of T cell receptor beta chains follows, all from one sample in a study of PD-1 blockade in classical Hodgkin lymphoma. Produced via immunoSEQ multiplex PCR; TCRdb's table is partial and in-frame only. The sample shows about 94,000 clones, approximately 94% of them seen only once. Sequencing used peripheral blood mononuclear cells (PBMCs), obtained before the fourth cycle of nivolumab. Source of these receptors: a human donor with classical Hodgkin lymphoma. The CDR3 runs from the conserved cysteine through the conserved F or W.

v_gene,CDR3aa
TRBV6-6,CASRDPTRLAFHEQFF
TRBV27,CASSSMVDTDTQYF
TRBV9,CASSPEGQESYEQYF
TRBV10-1,CASSEGTSGTYEQYF
TRBV19,CASSITSSAEAFF
TRBV29-1,CSVEDGRRNTEAFF
TRBV2,CASSANSPSRTEAFF
TRBV6-1,CASSGTGGVDEQFF
TRBV27,CASSATGLNQETQYF
TRBV28,CASSFPQETQYF
TRBV28,CASSSLAGVADTQYF
TRBV30,CAWNRDQETQYF
TRBV25-1,CASSEYTGRETQYF
TRBV27,CASRKQQGAVPGELFF
TRBV27,CASIDRGRVTDTQYF
TRBV9,CASSALSALSSYEQYF
TRBV10-3,CAISDSGVVEGTEAFF